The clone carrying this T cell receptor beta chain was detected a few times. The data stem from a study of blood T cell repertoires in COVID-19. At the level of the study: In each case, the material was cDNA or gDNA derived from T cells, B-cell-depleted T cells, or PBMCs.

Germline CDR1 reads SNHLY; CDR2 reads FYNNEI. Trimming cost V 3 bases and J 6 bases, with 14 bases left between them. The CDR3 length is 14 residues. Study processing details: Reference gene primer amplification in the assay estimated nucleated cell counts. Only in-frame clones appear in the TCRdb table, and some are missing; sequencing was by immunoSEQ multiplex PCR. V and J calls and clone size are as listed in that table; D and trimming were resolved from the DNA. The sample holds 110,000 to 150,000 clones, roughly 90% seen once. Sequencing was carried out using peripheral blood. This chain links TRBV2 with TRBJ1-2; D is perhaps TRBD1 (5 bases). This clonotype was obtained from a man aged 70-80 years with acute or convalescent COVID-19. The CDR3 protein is CASSEEWQGNGYTF. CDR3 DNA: TGTGCCAGCAGTGAGGAATGGCAGGGAAATGGCTACACCTTC.